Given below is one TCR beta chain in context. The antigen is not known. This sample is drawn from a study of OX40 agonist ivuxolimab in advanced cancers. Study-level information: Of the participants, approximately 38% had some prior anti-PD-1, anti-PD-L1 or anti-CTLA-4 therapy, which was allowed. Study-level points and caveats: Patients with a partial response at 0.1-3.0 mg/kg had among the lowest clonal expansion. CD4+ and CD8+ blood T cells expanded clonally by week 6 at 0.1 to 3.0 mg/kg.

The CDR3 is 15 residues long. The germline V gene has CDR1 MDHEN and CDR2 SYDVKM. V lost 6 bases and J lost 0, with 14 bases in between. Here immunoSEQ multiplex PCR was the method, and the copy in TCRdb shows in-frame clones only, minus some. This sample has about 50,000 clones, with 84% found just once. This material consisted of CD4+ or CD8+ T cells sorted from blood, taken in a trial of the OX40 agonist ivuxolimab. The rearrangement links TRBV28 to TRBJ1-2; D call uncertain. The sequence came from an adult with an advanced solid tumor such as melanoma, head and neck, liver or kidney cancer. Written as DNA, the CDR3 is TGTGCCAGCAGCAGTGGACCGGAGCCTAACTATGGCTACACCTTC. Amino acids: CASSSGPEPNYGYTF.